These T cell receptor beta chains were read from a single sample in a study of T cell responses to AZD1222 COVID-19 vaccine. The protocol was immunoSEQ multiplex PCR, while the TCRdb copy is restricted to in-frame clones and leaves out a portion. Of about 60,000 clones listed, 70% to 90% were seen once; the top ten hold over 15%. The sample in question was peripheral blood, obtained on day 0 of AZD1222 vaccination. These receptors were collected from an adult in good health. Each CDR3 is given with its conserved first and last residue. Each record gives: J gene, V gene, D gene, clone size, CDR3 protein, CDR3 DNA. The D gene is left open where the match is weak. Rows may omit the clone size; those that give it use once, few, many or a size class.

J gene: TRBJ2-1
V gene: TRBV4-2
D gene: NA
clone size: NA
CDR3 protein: CASSQETFRPGAVPYNEQFF
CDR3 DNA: TGTGCCAGCAGCCAAGAAACGTTTCGTCCGGGAGCGGTCCCCTACAATGAGCAGTTCTTC

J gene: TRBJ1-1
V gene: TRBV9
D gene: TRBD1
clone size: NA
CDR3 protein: CASSPPGTGGFGTEAFF
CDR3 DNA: TGTGCCAGCAGCCCTCCCGGGACAGGGGGGTTCGGCACTGAAGCTTTCTTT

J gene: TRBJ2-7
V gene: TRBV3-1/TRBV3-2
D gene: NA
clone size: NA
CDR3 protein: CASSQMSLASTPEQYF
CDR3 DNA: TGTGCCAGCAGCCAAATGTCCCTAGCCTCCACGCCCGAGCAGTACTTC

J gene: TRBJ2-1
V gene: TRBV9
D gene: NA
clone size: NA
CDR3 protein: CASSVDPGVRDNEQFF
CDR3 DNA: TGTGCCAGCAGCGTAGACCCGGGAGTACGGGACAATGAGCAGTTCTTC

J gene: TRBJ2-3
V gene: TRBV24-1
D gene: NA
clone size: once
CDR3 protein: CATSDNRLSTDTQYF
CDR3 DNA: TGTGCCACCAGTGACAACAGGCTTAGCACAGATACGCAGTATTTT

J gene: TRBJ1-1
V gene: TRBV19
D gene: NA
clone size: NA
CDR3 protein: CASSSQQDTEAFF
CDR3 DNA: TGTGCCAGTAGTTCCCAACAGGACACTGAAGCTTTCTTT

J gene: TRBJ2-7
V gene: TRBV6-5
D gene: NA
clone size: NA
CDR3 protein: CASRMGSSYEQYF
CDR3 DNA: TGTGCCAGCCGGATGGGCAGTTCCTACGAGCAGTACTTC

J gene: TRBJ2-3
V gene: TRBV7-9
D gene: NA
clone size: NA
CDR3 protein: CASSRLTLASTDTQYF
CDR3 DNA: TGTGCCAGCAGCCGGTTGACCCTTGCTAGCACAGATACGCAGTATTTT

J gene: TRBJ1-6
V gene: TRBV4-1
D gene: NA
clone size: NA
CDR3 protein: CASSPFYVAGTPLHF
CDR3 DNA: TGCGCCAGCAGCCCGTTCTACGTTGCCGGGACACCCCTCCACTTT

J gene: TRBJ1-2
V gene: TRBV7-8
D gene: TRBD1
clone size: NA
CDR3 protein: CASSSPGQGDYGYTF
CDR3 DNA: TGTGCCAGCAGCTCTCCGGGACAGGGGGACTATGGCTACACCTTC

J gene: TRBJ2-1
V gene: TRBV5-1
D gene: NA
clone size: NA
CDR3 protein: CASSRTVAWYNEQFF
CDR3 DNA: TGCGCCAGCAGCCGGACAGTAGCGTGGTACAATGAGCAGTTCTTC

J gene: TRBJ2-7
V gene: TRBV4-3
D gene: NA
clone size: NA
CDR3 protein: CASSQGPSTDYEQYF
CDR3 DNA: TGCGCCAGCAGCCAGGGTCCCTCCACTGACTACGAGCAGTACTTC

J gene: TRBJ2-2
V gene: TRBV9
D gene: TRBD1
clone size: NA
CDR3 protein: CASSPRDRVSGELFF
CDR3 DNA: TGTGCCAGCAGCCCGAGGGACAGGGTCTCCGGGGAGCTGTTTTTT

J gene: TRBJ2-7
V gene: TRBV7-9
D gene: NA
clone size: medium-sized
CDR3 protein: CASSYEQGAYEQYF
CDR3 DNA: TGTGCCAGCAGCTACGAACAGGGTGCCTACGAGCAGTACTTC

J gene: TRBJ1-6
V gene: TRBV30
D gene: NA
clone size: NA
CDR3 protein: CAWAGSLNSPLHF
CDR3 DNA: TGTGCCTGGGCGGGGAGCCTGAATTCACCCCTCCACTTT

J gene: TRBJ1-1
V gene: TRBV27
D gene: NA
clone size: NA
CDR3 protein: CASSIGGLAGAFF
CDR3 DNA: TGTGCCAGCAGTATAGGCGGTTTGGCTGGAGCTTTCTTT

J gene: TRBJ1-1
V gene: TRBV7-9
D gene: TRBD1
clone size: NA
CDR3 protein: CASSLMGQFVSRTTEAFF
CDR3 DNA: TGTGCCAGCAGCTTGATGGGACAGTTTGTCTCTCGGACCACTGAAGCTTTCTTT

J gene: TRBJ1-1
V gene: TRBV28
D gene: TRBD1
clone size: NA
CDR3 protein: CASSLGTGGLEAFF
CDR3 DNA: TGTGCCAGCAGTCTCGGGACAGGGGGCCTTGAAGCTTTCTTT

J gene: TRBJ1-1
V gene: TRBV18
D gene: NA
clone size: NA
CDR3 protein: CASSGGANTEAFF
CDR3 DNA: TGTGCCAGCTCTGGAGGGGCCAACACTGAAGCTTTCTTT

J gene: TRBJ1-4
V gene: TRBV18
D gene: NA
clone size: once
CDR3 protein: CASSPGTSGNEKLFF
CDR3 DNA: TGTGCCAGCTCACCAGGGACATCCGGAAATGAAAAACTGTTTTTT

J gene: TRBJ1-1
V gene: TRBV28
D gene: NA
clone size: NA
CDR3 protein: CASSLWEGWQMNTEAFF
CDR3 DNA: TGTGCCAGCAGTTTGTGGGAGGGGTGGCAGATGAACACTGAAGCTTTCTTT

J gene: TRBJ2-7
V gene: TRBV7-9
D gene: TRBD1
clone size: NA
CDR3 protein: CASSDATGAYEQYF
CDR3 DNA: TGTGCCAGCAGCGACGCGACAGGGGCCTACGAGCAGTACTTC

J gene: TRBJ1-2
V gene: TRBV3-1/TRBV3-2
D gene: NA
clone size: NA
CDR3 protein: CASSQRSRQSYGYTF
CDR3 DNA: TGTGCCAGCAGCCAAAGGTCCAGACAGTCCTATGGCTACACCTTC

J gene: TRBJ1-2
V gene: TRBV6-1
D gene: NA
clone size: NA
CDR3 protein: CASSEALGQNYGYTF
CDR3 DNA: TGTGCCAGCAGTGAAGCCTTAGGACAGAACTATGGCTACACCTTC

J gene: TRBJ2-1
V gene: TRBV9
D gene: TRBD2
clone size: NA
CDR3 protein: CASEGSSGSLFF
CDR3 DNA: TGTGCCAGCGAGGGGTCAAGCGGGAGTTTGTTCTTC

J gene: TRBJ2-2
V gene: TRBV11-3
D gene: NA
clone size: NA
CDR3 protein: CASSSVFTGELFF
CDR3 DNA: TGTGCCAGCAGCTCGGTTTTTACCGGGGAGCTGTTTTTT

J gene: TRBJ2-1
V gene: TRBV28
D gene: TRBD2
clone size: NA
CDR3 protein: CASTPPGLAGGRDNEQFF
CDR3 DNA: TGTGCCAGCACCCCCCCCGGACTAGCGGGAGGGCGAGACAATGAGCAGTTCTTC

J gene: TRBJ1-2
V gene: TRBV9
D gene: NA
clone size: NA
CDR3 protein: CASSVSTSGGYTF
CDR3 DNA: TGTGCCAGCAGCGTTTCTACCTCCGGTGGCTACACCTTC

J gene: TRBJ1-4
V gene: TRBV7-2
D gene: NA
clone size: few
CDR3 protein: CASSLFRQELMKNLFF
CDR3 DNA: TGTGCCAGCAGCTTATTCCGACAGGAGCTAATGAAAAATTTGTTTTTT

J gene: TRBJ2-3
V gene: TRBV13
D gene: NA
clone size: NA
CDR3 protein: CASSLELGAADTQYF
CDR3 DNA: TGTGCCAGCAGCTTAGAGCTGGGGGCAGCAGATACGCAGTATTTT

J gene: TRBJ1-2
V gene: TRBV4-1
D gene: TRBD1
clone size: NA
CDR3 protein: CASSQDSSTGRLNGYTF
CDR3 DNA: TGCGCCAGCAGCCAAGACTCCTCGACAGGGCGATTGAATGGCTACACCTTC

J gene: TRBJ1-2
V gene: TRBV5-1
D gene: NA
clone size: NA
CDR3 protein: CASSLALTEYNYGYTF
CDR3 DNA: TGCGCCAGCAGCTTGGCCCTGACAGAATACAACTATGGCTACACCTTC

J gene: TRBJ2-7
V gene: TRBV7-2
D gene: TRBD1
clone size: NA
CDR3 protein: CASSFGQGEYEQYF
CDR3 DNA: TGTGCCAGCAGCTTCGGACAGGGAGAGTACGAGCAGTACTTC

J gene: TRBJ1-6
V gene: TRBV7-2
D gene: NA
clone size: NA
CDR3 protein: CASSLASGASSPLHF
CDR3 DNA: TGTGCCAGCAGCTTAGCGTCGGGGGCTAGTTCACCCCTCCACTTT

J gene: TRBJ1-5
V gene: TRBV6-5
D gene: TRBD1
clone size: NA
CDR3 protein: CASTKTGGNQPQHF
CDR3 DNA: TGTGCCAGCACCAAGACAGGGGGCAATCAGCCCCAGCATTTT

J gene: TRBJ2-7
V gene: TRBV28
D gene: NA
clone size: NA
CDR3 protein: CASSSPPQAAASYEQYF
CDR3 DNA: TGTGCCAGCAGTTCCCCTCCTCAGGCAGCCGCCTCCTACGAGCAGTACTTC

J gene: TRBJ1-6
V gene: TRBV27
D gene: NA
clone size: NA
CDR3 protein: CASSFVFGQNNSPLHF
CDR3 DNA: TGTGCCAGCAGTTTTGTCTTCGGACAGAATAATTCACCCCTCCACTTT